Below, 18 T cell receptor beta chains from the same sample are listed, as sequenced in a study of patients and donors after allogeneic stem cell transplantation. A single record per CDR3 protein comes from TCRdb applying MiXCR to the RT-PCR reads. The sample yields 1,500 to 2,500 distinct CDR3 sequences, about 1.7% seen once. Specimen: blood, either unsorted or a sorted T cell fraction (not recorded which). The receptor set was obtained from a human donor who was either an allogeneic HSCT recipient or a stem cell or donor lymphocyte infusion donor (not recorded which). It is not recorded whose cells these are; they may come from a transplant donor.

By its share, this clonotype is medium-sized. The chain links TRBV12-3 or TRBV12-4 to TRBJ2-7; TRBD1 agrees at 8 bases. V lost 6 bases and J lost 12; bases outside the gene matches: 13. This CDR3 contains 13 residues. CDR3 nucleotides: TGTGCCAGCAGCCCCGGGACAGGAGTGAATATGTACTTC. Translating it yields CASSPGTGVNMYF.

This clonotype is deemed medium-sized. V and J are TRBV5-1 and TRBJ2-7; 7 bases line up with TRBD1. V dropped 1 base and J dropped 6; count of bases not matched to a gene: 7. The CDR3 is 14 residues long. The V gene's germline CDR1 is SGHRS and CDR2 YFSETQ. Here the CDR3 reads CASSLTDRAGEQYF. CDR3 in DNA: TGCGCCAGCAGCTTGACCGACAGGGCGGGCGAGCAGTACTTC.

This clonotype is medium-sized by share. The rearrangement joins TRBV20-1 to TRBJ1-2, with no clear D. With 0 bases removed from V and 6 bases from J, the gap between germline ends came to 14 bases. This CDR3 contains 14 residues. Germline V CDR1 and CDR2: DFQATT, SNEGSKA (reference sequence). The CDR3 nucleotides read TGCAGTGCTAGAGACCAGGAGGGCGCGAATGGCTACACCTTC. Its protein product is CSARDQEGANGYTF.

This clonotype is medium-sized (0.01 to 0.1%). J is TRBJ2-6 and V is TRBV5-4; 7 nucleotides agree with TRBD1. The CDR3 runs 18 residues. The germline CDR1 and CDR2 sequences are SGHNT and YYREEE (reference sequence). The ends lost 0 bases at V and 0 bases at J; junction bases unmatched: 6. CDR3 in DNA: TGTGCCAGCAGCTTGGTCGGGACAGCTAACTCTGGGGCCAACGTCCTGACTTTC. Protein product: CASSLVGTANSGANVLTF.

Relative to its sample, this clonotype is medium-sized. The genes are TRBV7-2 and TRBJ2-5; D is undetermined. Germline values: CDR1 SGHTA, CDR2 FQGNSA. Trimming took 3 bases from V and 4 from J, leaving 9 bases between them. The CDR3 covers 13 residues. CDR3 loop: CASSFHPGETQYF. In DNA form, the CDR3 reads TGTGCCAGCAGCTTCCACCCGGGAGAGACCCAGTACTTC.

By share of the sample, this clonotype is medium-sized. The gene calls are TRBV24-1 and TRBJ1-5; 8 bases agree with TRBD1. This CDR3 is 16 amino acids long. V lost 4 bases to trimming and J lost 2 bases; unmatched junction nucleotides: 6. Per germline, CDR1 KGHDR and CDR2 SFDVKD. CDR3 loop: CATSDPGQGGNQPQHF. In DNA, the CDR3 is TGTGCCACCAGTGACCCTGGACAGGGAGGCAATCAGCCCCAGCATTTT.

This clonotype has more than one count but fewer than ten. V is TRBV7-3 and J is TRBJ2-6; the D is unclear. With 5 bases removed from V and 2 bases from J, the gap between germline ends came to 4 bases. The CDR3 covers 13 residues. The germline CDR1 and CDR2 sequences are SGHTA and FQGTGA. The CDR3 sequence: CASSLAGANVLTF. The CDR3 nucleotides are TGTGCCAGCAGCCTAGCTGGGGCCAACGTCCTGACTTTC.

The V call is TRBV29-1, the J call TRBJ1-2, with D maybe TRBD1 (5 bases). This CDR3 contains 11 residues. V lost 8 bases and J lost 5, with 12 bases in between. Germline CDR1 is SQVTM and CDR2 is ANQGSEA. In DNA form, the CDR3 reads TGCAGCCTCGGGGCCCATTATGGCTACACCTTC. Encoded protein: CSLGAHYGYTF.

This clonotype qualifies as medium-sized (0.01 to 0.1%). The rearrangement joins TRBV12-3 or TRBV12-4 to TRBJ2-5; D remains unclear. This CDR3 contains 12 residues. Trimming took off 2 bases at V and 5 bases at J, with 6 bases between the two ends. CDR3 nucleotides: TGTGCCAGCAGTTTATTCGGGGAGACCCAGTACTTC. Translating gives CASSLFGETQYF.

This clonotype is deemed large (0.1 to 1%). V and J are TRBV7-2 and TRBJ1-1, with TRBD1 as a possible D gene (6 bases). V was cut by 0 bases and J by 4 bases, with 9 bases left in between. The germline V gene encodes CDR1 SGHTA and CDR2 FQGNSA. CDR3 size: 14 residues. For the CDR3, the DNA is TGTGCCAGCAGCTTAGCGGCAGGGGCCACTGAAGCTTTCTTT. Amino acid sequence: CASSLAAGATEAFF.

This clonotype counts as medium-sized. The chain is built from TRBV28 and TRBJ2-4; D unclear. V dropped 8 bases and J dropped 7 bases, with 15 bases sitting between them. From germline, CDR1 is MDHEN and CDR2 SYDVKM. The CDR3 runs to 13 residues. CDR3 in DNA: TGTGCCAGCTCCCGATCCCAAGGGAACATTCAGTACTTC. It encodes CASSRSQGNIQYF.

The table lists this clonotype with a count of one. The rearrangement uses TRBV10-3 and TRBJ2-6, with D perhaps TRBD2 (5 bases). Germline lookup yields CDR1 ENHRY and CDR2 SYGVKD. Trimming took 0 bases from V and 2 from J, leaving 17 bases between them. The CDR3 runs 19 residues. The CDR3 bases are TGTGCCATCAGTGAGTCGACCCAGGAGGCTTTAACTGGGGCCAACGTCCTGACTTTC. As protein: CAISESTQEALTGANVLTF.

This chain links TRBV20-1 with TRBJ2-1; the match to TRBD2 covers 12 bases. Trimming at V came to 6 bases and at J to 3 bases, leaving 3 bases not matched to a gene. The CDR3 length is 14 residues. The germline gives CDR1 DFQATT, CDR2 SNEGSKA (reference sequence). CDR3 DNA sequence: TGCAGTGCAACTAGCGGGGGGCGCTACAATGAGCAGTTCTTC. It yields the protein CSATSGGRYNEQFF.

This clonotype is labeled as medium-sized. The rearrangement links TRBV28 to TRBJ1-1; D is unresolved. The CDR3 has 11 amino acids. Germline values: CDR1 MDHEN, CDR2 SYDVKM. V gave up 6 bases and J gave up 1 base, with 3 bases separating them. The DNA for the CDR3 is TGTGCCAGCAGGACGAACACTGAAGCTTTCTTT. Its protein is CASRTNTEAFF.

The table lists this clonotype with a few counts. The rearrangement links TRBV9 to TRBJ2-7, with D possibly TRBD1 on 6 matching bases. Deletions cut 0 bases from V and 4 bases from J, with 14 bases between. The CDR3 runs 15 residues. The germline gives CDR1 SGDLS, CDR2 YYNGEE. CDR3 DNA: TGTGCCAGCAGCGTAGGCCCGGACAGCGATTACGAGCAGTACGTC. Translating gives CASSVGPDSDYEQYV.

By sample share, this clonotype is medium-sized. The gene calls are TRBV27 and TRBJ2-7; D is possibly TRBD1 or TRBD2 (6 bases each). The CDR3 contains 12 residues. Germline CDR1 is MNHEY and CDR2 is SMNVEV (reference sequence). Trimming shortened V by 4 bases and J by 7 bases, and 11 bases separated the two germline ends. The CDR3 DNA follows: TGTGCCAGCAGTTGGGGGGCCGGAGAGCAGTACTTC. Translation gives CASSWGAGEQYF.

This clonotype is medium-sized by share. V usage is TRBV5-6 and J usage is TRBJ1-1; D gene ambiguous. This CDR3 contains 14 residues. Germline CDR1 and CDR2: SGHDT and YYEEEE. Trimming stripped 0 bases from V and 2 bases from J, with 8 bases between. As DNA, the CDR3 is TGTGCCAGCAGCTTGGAACGGATAAACACTGAAGCTTTCTTT. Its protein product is CASSLERINTEAFF.

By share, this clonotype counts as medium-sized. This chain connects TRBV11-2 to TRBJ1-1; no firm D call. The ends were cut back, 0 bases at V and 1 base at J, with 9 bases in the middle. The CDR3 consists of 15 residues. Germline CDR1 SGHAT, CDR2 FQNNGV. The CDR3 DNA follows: TGTGCCAGCAGCTTAGATCCTAGCCCGAACACTGAAGCTTTCTTT. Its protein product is CASSLDPSPNTEAFF.